The T cell receptor beta chain under discussion was sequenced for a study of monozygotic twins with cystic fibrosis (dated by TCRdb to the early 2020s). Regarding the study in general: Three micrograms of fragmented DNA went through approximately 16 PCR cycles to produce barcoded libraries. The cohort included ten female and six male twin pairs, mostly children and adolescents, aged about 2.0 to 36.4 years with a median of 9.1 years. The study compared TCR beta repertoires within and between 16 monozygotic twin pairs with cystic fibrosis to assess genetic influence on V and J gene usage. On the day of blood sampling, twins were ranked among under 1,100 cohort participants for weight-for-height and for FEVPerc (FEV1 disease centile). Data for three of the twin pairs had previously been reported in another context. Broad study findings and their caveats: Only a small cohort was studied, and no association of shared CDR3 numbers with age, concordance or disease severity was found. In 13 of 16 pairs, V gene usage most closely resembled the co-twin's, and the same held for J usage in 8 of 16 pairs, a pattern suggesting genetic constraints. Simpson clonality was generally low (median about 0.0087), which suggests a naive-dominated repertoire, and clonality was higher in the most severely affected patients. Monozygotic CF twin pairs shared significantly more nucleotide-identical clonotypes within each pair than unrelated CF individuals shared with one another (P = 0.000026, Mann-Whitney).

The germline V gene (reference sequence) supplies CDR1 LNHDA and CDR2 SQIVND. After removal of 5 bases from V and 6 bases from J, the junction retains 17 bases not matched to a gene. Spanning cysteine to phenylalanine, the CDR3 consists of 19 amino acids. Only CDR3 DNA is held: 57 bases, read in frame from base 1. The twin pairs came from the European Cystic Fibrosis Twin and Sibling Study Cohort, a cohort that recruited patients from roughly 160 CF clinics across 14 European countries. Zygosity and CFTR genotype were confirmed in-house, and zygosity was tested by multiplex PCR of nine short tandem repeat loci. Peripheral blood was taken from each twin, and clinical parameters were recorded on the day of blood sampling. Genomic DNA was isolated from peripheral blood cells with phenol/chloroform and kept in TE buffer at 4 degrees C. TCR beta CDR3 regions were amplified by multiplex PCR with the immunoSEQ immune profiling system according to the manufacturer's instructions. An Illumina NextSeq system was used to carry out the sequencing. On the authors' methods: Sequence data were processed on the immunoSEQ Analyzer platform, and clonality was computed as the square root of Simpson's index of productive rearrangements. Similarity in V and J usage was quantified by Jensen-Shannon distance, and CDR3 generation probabilities were calculated with OLGA. The immuneACCESS database (August 2020) and VDJdb (December 2020) were searched for shared CDR3 sequences. The source is immuneACCESS, and TCRdb retained only in-frame sequences with V and J called. Part of the clones is not carried over; for the studies checked, unresolved V genes explain less than half of this, and the remainder is unexplained. The V and J calls and clone size come from that table; D and trimming were worked out from the DNA. The sample table shows around 21,000 clones, and 87% are seen once. The leading ten clones occupy more than 0.9% of the sample.

As for this clone: Its antigen has not been determined. No qualities accompany the bases; no much larger clone lies one base away.

The sequence is built from TRBV19 and TRBJ1-5, with 12 bases matching TRBD1. Sequencing was done on a sample of blood. The TCR was taken from a woman in her 30s with cystic fibrosis. The sequence in DNA is TGTGCCAGTAGTCCCGGATTGGGGACAGGGGGCATGGGGGTTCAGCCCCAGCATTTT. Its protein reads: CASSPGLGTGGMGVQPQHF.